The rows below give T cell receptor beta chains drawn from one sample of a study of OX40 agonist ivuxolimab in advanced cancers. This table comes from immunoSEQ multiplex PCR, and its TCRdb copy is limited to in-frame clones, with some not included. Seen here are 60,000 to 80,000 clones, 80% to 90% observed once, and the top ten hold about 8.2%. This specimen was CD4+ or CD8+ T cells sorted from blood, taken in a trial of the OX40 agonist ivuxolimab. These receptors were obtained from an adult with an advanced solid tumor such as melanoma, head and neck, liver or kidney cancer. Each CDR3 is given with its conserved first and last residue. The order of the fields is clone size, J gene, V gene, D gene, CDR3 protein, CDR3 DNA. D genes are given only for firm matches. Clone size is shown for a subset of rows, as once, few, many or a class of expanded clone.

>.|TRBJ2-5|TRBV29-1|.
CSVDSRGETQYF
TGCAGCGTTGATTCCAGAGGGGAGACCCAGTACTTC
>.|TRBJ2-2|TRBV7-2|.
CASSLYEWGELFF
TGTGCCAGCAGCTTATATGAGTGGGGGGAGCTGTTTTTT
>.|TRBJ2-3|TRBV7-7|.
CASSVGTYADTQYF
TGTGCCAGCAGCGTCGGGACCTACGCGGATACGCAGTATTTT
>.|TRBJ2-3|TRBV7-9|.
CASYSPGRPPDTQYF
TGTGCCAGCTACTCCCCGGGGAGGCCCCCAGATACGCAGTATTTT
>few|TRBJ2-7|TRBV12-5|.
CASASGYSPYEQYF
TGTGCTAGTGCCTCGGGGTACAGTCCCTACGAGCAGTACTTC
>few|TRBJ1-3|TRBV2|.
CASRSGNTIYF
TGTGCCAGCAGGAGTGGAAACACCATATATTTT
>once|TRBJ1-2|TRBV29-1|.
CSSNRDPLGYTF
TGCAGCTCTAATCGGGACCCTCTAGGCTACACCTTC
>.|TRBJ2-5|TRBV7-2|TRBD1
CASSFGDRKETQYF
TGTGCCAGCAGCTTTGGGGACAGGAAAGAGACCCAGTACTTC
>.|TRBJ2-5|TRBV9|.
CASSVSGIKETQYF
TGTGCCAGCAGCGTAAGCGGTATAAAAGAGACCCAGTACTTC
>.|TRBJ1-5|TRBV5-6|.
CASRMGGQNNQPQHF
TGTGCCAGCAGGATGGGCGGACAGAACAATCAGCCCCAGCATTTT
>.|TRBJ2-3|TRBV5-4|.
CASSHRQFSSTDTQYF
TGTGCCAGCAGCCATAGACAGTTTTCTAGCACAGATACGCAGTATTTT
>.|TRBJ1-2|TRBV9|.
CASSVEQRNGYTF
TGTGCCAGCAGCGTAGAACAAAGGAATGGCTACACCTTC
>.|TRBJ2-5|TRBV4-3|TRBD2
CDFAGGGAWEYQETQYF
TGCGACTTCGCGGGGGGCGGGGCCTGGGAGTACCAAGAGACCCAGTACTTC
>.|TRBJ1-2|TRBV28|.
CASLLGPYGYTF
TGTGCCAGCCTTCTCGGGCCCTATGGCTACACCTTC
>few|TRBJ1-1|TRBV5-1|.
CASSPTGHEAFF
TGCGCCAGCAGTCCCACGGGACACGAAGCTTTCTTT
>.|TRBJ2-3|TRBV5-1|.
CASSWGLSTDTQYF
TGCGCCAGCAGCTGGGGGCTAAGCACAGATACGCAGTATTTT
>.|TRBJ1-5|TRBV4-2|.
CASSGLRENQPQHF
TGTGCCAGCTCCGGGCTCAGGGAGAATCAGCCCCAGCATTTT
>.|TRBJ1-1|TRBV4-3|.
CASSQVLVRGIATEAFF
TGCGCCAGCAGCCAAGTTTTAGTAAGAGGGATCGCCACTGAAGCTTTCTTT
>.|TRBJ2-3|TRBV29-1|.
CSFLSGGDTQYF
TGCAGCTTTTTGAGCGGCGGGGATACGCAGTATTTT
>.|TRBJ1-5|TRBV9|.
CASSATGRNQPQHF
TGTGCCAGCAGCGCGACAGGTCGCAATCAGCCCCAGCATTTT
>.|TRBJ2-1|TRBV5-1|TRBD1
CASSSGQGNYNEQFF
TGCGCCAGCAGCTCGGGACAGGGGAACTACAATGAGCAGTTCTTC
>.|TRBJ2-5|TRBV19|.
CASSQGETQYF
TGTGCCAGTAGCCAGGGGGAGACCCAGTACTTC
>once|TRBJ2-7|TRBV27|TRBD1
CASGQRQGSYEQYF
TGTGCCAGCGGACAGAGACAGGGAAGCTACGAGCAGTACTTC
>.|TRBJ1-5|TRBV10-3|.
CAISEGAGPLGNQPQHF
TGTGCCATCAGTGAAGGAGCGGGCCCCTTAGGGAATCAGCCCCAGCATTTT